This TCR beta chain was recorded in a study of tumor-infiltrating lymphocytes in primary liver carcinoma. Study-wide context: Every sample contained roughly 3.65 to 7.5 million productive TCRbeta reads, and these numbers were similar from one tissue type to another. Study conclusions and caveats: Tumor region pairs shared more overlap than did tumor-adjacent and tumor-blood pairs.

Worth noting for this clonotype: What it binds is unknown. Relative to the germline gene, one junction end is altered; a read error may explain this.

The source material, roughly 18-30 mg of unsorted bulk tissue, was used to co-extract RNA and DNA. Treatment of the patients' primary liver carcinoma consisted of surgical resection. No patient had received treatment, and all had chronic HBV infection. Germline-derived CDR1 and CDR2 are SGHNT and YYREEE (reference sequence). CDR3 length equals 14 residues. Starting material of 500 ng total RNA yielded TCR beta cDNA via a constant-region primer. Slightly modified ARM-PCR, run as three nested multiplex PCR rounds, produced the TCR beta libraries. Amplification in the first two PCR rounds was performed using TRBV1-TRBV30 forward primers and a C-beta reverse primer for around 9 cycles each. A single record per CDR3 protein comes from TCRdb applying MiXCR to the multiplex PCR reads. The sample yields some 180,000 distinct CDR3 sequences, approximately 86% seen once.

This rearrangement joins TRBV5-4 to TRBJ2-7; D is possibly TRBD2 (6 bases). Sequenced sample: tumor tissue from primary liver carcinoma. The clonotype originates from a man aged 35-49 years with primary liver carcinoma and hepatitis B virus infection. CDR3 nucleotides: TGTGCCAGCTGCTCTAACCAAGGAGGGAACGAGCAATACTTC. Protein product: CASCSNQGGNEQYF.